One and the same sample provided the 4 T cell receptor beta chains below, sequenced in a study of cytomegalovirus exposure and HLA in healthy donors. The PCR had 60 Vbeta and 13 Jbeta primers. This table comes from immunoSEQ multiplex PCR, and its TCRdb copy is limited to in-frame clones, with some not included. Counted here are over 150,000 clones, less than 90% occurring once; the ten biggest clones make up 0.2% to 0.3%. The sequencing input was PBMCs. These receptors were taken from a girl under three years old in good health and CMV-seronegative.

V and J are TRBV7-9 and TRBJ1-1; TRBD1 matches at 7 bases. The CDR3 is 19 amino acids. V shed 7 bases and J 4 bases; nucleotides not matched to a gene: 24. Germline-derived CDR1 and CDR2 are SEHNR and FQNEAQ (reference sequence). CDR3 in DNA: TGTGCCAGCACCCTGAAAGGGGGCGAGGCCCTAACTTTGGGCACTGAAGCTTTCTTT. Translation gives CASTLKGGEALTLGTEAFF.

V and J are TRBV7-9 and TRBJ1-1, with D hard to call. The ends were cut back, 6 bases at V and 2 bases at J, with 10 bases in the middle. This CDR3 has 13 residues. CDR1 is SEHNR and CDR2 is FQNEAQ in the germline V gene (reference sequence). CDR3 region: CASSSYLNTEAFF. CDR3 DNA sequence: TGTGCCAGCAGTTCGTACTTAAACACTGAAGCTTTCTTT.

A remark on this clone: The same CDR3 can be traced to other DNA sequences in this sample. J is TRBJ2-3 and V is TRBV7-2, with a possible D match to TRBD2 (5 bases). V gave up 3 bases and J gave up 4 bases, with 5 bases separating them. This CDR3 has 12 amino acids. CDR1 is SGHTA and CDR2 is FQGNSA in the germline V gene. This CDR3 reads CASSLRADTQYF. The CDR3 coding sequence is TGTGCCAGCAGCTTGCGGGCAGATACGCAGTATTTT.

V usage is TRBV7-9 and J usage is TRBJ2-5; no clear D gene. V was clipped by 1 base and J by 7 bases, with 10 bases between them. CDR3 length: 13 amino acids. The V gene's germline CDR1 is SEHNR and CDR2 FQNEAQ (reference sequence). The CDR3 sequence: CASSLGASTTQYF. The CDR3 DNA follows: TGTGCCAGCAGCTTAGGGGCTTCGACGACCCAGTACTTC. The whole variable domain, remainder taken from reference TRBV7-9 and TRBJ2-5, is DTGVSQNPRHKITKRGQNVTFRCDPISEHNRLYWYRQTLGQGPEFLTYFQNEAQLEKSRLLSDRFSAERPKGSFSTLEIQRTEQGDSAMYLCASSLGASTTQYFGPGTRLLVL.